The present TCR beta chain was sequenced within a study of blood T cells in healthy people across ages (dated by TCRdb to 2014 to 2015). Context from the whole study: In model experiments, template switching captured about one uniquely barcoded TCR beta cDNA molecule for every two T cells. Using deep sequencing normalized with unique cDNA molecular identifiers, the study measured how TCR beta repertoire diversity changes with age. Four age groups were formed from the donors: young (average approximately 15 years), middle-aged (approximately 40), aged (under 70) and long-lived (more than 75). To avoid experimental bias, donors of different ages were distributed randomly across sequencing lanes. For two donors (one aged 18 to 30 and one aged 80 or older), the study analyzed two additional independent replicas of 1 million unique cDNA reads from the same blood draw. Paper-wide results and their limitations: Because the CMV infection status of the donors was unknown, age-related changes in expanded clonotypes may potentially have been confounded. The percentage of naive T cells measured by flow cytometry correlated strongly with observed TCR beta diversity. Compared with the aged group, the long-lived group had more naive CD4+ T cells, fewer expanded clones and increased TCR diversity, a pattern suggesting age selection. Observed TCR beta diversity per million T cells fell roughly linearly with age, and a significant reduction was already apparent by age around 44. Total diversity estimates from one million sequenced T cells were considered lower bounds and underestimates. Since profiling was done on bulk unsorted PBMCs, naive and antigen-experienced compartments could not be conclusively compared.

This clonotype has a handful of counts. The specificity of this receptor is unknown. No qualities accompany the bases; no much larger clone lies one base away. Trimming removed 1 base from V and 2 bases from J, leaving 15 bases between the germline ends. The CDR3 covers 18 residues, taking in both the cysteine and the phenylalanine. Only the CDR3 DNA stays, 54 bases, in frame from base 1. The roughly 39 donors, aged about 6 to 95 years, were systemically healthy Caucasian individuals from Russia. Each donor gave ten milliliters of peripheral blood, collected into EDTA-treated Vacutainer tubes. PBMCs were isolated by Ficoll-Paque density-gradient centrifugation, with at least 6.5 million obtained per sample. Total RNA was extracted from PBMCs with Trizol reagent, with at least 6 micrograms obtained per sample. Naive CD45RAhigh/CD27high T cell percentages were measured by flow cytometry on a PBMC aliquot from every donor.

Receptor libraries were prepared by 5' RACE. A second PCR of roughly 7 to 11 cycles was performed with a sample-barcoded 5' primer and a J-beta primer mix. A unique molecular identifier was introduced onto each TCR beta cDNA molecule by a template-switch 5' adaptor carrying 12 random nucleotides. Each sample yielded at least 3 million CDR3-containing paired-end reads. All of the RNA was converted into first-strand cDNA using the Mint cDNA synthesis kit, with a TRBC-specific oligonucleotide serving as the primer. After uracil-DNA glycosylase treatment, a first 18-cycle PCR used universal primers M1SS and BC2_uni_R on all cDNA. From the authors' description of their analysis: Each sample was normalized by randomly selecting 1 million high-quality reads, each carrying a distinct molecular identifier. Instead of being binned into consensus sequences, reads with shared molecular identifiers were discarded. MiTCR, set to a Q25 quality threshold and the strictest error-elimination algorithm, was used for CDR3 identification, clonotype clustering and error correction. A nonparametric unseen species model with Euler transformation was used to estimate lower-bound total TCR beta diversity. TCRdb redid the processing of the public reads, applying fastp at Q25 and MiXCR, and retained in-frame beta chains. Rows with a matching CDR3 protein are joined into one entry that keeps the most common DNA and genes. The V and J calls were not made by the authors but by TCRdb's processing. A total of fewer than 2,000,000 distinct CDR3 sequences appear in this sample, approximately 40% of them only once. More than 20% of the sample is in the top ten clones.

Sequenced input: blood. The chain is made from TRBV12-3 or TRBV12-4 and TRBJ2-6; possibly the D gene is TRBD1, per 5 matching bases. The TCR originated in a human donor in good health. The sequenced DNA is TGTGCCAGCAGTTTAGAGTCAGGGCCCCCCCCTGGGGCCAACGTCCTGACTTTC. Its translation is CASSLESGPPPGANVLTF.